The entry below gives a single TCR beta chain sequence along with its context. The antigen is unknown. This specimen comes from a study of neoadjuvant anti-PD-1 for oral cavity cancer. The time point was: after neoadjuvant nivolumab, at surgical resection. These newly diagnosed stage II-IVA oral cavity squamous cell carcinoma patients had no prior systemic or radiation treatment. The study, taken as a whole, reports: Higher pretreatment blood Treg/Th17 ratios correlated with higher pretreatment blood and lower post-treatment tumor TCRbeta clonality. With three patients per group, TCR findings need larger cohorts.

Only in-frame clones appear in the TCRdb table, and some are missing; sequencing was by immunoSEQ multiplex PCR. The table shows 12,000 or so clones, with 71% occurring only once. This TCR was sampled from a person aged 35 to 85 with oral cavity squamous cell carcinoma. The sample here was PBMCs, taken after nivolumab (anti-PD-1) treatment.

The CDR3 reads CASSLAKNTEAFF. The CDR3 bases are TGTGCCAGCAGTTTGGCCAAGAACACTGAAGCTTTCTTT. The chain combines TRBV27 with TRBJ1-1, with no clear D. The V gene's germline CDR1 is MNHEY and CDR2 SMNVEV (reference sequence). Deletions cut 3 bases from V and 1 base from J, with 6 bases between. CDR3 length: 13 amino acids.